The source of this TCR beta chain is a study of shared clonotypes between healthy human individuals. Findings and limits, study-wide: Around 4.7% of naive CD4 clonotypes were shared across a few donors. Sequencing depth was expected to influence donor clonotype sharing.

This CDR3 contains 17 residues. Germline V CDR1 and CDR2: SGHRS, YFSETQ. Trimming removed 5 bases from V and 0 bases from J; junction bases left unmatched: 11. It was across several immunoSEQ plates that each subset's genomic DNA was evenly split. Study processing details: Without quality scores, immunoSEQ junctional reads could not be filtered like full-length reads. Only in-frame clones appear in the TCRdb table, and some are missing; sequencing was by immunoSEQ multiplex PCR. Clone size and V and J calls were adopted from that table, with D and trimming inferred from the DNA. The table has some 2,500,000 clones, less than 95% seen once; the top ten hold about 0.36%. On this clone itself: The antigen remains undetermined.

The V and J genes are TRBV5-1 and TRBJ1-5, with 7 bases fitting TRBD1. Sequenced input: naive CD4+ T cells from PBMCs. Subset meaning: CD45RA+ positively selected. The sequence was collected from a man aged 18 to 35 in good health. Some clones in this sample may be carry-over from other donors' samples. The CDR3 DNA sequence: TGCGCCAGCAGAGGAGTTGGGACAGAATATAGCAATCAGCCCCAGCATTTT. Translating it yields CASRGVGTEYSNQPQHF.